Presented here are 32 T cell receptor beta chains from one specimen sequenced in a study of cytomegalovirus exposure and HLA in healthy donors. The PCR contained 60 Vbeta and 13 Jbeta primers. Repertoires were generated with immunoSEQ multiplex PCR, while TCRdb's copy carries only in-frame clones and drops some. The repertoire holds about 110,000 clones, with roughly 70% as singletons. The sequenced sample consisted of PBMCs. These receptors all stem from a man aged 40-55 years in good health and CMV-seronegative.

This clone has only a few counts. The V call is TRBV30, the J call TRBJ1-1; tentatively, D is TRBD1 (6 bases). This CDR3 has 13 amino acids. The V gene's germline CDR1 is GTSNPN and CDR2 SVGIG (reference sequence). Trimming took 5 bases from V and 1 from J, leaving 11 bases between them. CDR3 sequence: CAWQTGPNTEAFF. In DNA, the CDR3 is TGTGCCTGGCAGACAGGACCGAACACTGAAGCTTTCTTT.

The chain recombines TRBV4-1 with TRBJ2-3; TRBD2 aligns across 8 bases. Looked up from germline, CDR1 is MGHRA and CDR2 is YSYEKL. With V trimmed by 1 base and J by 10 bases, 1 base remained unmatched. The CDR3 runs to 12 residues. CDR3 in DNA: TGCGCCAGCAGCCAAGCCGGGGGGGCGCAGTATTTT. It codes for CASSQAGGAQYF.

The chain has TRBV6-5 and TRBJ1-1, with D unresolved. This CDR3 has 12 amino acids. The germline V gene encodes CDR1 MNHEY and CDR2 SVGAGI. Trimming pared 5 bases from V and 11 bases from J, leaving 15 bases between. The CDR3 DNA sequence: TGTGCCAGCAGTGTGACCGGGATGCCGGCTTTCTTT. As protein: CASSVTGMPAFF.

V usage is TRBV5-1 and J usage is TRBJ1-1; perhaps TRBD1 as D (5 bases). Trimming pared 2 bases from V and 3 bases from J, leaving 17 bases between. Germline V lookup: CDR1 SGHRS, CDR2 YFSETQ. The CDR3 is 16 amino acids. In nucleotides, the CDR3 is TGCGCCAGCAGCTTCCGCTCAGGGCCACACGACACTGAAGCTTTCTTT. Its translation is CASSFRSGPHDTEAFF. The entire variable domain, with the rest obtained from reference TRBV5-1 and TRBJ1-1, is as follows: KAGVTQTPRYLIKTRGQQVTLSCSPISGHRSVSWYQQTPGQGLQFLFEYFSETQRNKGNFPGRFSGRQFSNSRSEMNVSTLELGDSALYLCASSFRSGPHDTEAFFGQGTRLTVV.

DNA of the CDR3: TGTGCCAGCAGCCTGGGGGGGTACAAGAGGACCCAGTACTTC. Its translation: CASSLGGYKRTQYF. This sequence joins TRBV13 and TRBJ2-5, with 7 bases identical to TRBD2. CDR1 and CDR2 from the germline V gene are PRHDT and FYEKMQ (reference sequence). The ends lost 5 bases at V and 7 bases at J; junction bases unmatched: 10. The CDR3 is 14 amino acids.

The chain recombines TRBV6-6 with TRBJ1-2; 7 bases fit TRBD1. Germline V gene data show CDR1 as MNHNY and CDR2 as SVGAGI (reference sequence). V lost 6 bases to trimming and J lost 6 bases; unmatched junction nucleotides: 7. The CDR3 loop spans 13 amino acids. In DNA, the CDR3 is TGTGCCAGCAGCCCCGGGACAGTGAATGGCTACACCTTC. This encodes CASSPGTVNGYTF.

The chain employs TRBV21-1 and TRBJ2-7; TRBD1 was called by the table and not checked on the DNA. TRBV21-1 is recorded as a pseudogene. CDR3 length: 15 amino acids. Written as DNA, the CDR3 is TGTGCCAGCAGCATCATTCGTGAACAGATCTACGAGCAGTACTTC. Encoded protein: CASSIIREQIYEQYF.

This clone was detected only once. The CDR3 is CASSLGADDNYGYTF. For the CDR3, the DNA is TGTGCCAGCTCTTTGGGGGCTGACGATAACTATGGCTACACCTTC. The chain combines TRBV7-9 with TRBJ1-2; perhaps TRBD1 as D (6 bases). Germline loops: CDR1 SEHNR, CDR2 FQNEAQ (reference sequence). The ends were cut back, 8 bases at V and 1 base at J, with 17 bases in the middle. The CDR3 consists of 15 residues.

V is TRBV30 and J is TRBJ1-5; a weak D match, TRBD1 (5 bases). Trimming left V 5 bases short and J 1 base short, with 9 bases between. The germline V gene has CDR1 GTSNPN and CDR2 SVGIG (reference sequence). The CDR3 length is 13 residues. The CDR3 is CAWGRDSNQPQHF. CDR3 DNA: TGTGCCTGGGGGCGGGACAGCAATCAGCCCCAGCATTTT. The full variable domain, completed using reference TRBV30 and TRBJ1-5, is SQTIHQWPATLVQPVGSPLSLECTVEGTSNPNLYWYRQAAGRGLQLLFYSVGIGQISSEVPQNLSASRPQDRQFILSSKKLLLSDSGFYLCAWGRDSNQPQHFGDGTRLSIL.

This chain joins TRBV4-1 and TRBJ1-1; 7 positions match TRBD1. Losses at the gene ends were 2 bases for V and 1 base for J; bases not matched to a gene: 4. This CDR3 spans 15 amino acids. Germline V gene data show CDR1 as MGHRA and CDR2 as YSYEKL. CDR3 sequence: CASSQKQGRNTEAFF. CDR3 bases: TGCGCCAGCAGCCAAAAACAGGGGCGGAACACTGAAGCTTTCTTT.

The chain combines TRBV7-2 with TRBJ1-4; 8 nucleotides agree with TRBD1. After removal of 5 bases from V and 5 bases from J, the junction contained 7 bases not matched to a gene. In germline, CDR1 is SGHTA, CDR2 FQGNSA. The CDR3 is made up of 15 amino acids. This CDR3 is CASSLRQGKNEKLFF. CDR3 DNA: TGTGCCAGCAGCCTCAGACAGGGGAAGAATGAAAAACTGTTTTTT.

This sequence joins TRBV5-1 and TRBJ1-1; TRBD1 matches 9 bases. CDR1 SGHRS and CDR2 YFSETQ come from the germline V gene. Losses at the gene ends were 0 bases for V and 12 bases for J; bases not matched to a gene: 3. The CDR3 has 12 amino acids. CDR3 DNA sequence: TGCGCCAGCAGCTTGGACAGGGGGCTGTCTTTCTTT. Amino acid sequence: CASSLDRGLSFF.

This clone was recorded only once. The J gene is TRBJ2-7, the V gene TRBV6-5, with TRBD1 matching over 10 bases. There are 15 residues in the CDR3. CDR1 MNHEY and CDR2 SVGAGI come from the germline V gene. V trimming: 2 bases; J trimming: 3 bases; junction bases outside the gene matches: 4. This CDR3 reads CASSYTGTGVYEQYF. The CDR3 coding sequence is TGTGCCAGCAGTTACACCGGGACAGGGGTCTACGAGCAGTACTTC.

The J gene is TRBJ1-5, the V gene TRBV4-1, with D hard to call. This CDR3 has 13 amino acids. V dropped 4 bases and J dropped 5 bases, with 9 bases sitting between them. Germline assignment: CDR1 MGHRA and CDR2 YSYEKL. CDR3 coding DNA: TGCGCCAGCAGCCGCCAGGTAGATCAGCCCCAGCATTTT. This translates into CASSRQVDQPQHF.

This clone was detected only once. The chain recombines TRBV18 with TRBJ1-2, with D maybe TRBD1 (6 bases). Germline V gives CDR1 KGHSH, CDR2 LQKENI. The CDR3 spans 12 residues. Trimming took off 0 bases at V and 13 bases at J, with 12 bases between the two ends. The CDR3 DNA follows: TGTGCCAGCTCACCACCGATGGGGGCTTGCACCTTC. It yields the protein CASSPPMGACTF.

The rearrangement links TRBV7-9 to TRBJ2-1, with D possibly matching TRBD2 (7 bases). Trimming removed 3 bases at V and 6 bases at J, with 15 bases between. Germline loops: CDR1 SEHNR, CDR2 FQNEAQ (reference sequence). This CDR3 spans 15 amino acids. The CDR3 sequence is CASSFEQGGSNEQFF. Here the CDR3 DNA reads TGTGCCAGCAGCTTCGAACAGGGAGGGAGCAATGAGCAGTTCTTC.

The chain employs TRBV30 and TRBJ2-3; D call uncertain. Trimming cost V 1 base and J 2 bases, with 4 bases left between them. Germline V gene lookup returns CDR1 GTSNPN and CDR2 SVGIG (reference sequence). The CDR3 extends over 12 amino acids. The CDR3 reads CAWSGPTDTQYF. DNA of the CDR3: TGTGCCTGGAGTGGGCCCACAGATACGCAGTATTTT.

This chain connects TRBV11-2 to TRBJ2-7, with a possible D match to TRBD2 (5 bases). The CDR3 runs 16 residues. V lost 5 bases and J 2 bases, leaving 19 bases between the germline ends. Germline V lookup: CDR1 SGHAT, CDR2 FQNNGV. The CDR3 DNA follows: TGTGCCAGCAGCAGTGGTTCGCGCGCGGGCGCCTACGAGCAGTACTTC. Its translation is CASSSGSRAGAYEQYF.

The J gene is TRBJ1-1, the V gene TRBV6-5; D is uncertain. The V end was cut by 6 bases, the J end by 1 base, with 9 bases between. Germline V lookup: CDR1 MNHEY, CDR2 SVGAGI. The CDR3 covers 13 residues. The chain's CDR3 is CASSETRNTEAFF. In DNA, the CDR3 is TGTGCCAGCAGCGAAACAAGGAACACTGAAGCTTTCTTT.

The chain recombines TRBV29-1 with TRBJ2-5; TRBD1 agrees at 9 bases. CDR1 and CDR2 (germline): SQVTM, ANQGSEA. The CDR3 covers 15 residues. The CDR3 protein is CTIASGTGYVETQYF. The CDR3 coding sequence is TGCACCATAGCTTCTGGGACAGGGTATGTGGAGACCCAGTACTTC.

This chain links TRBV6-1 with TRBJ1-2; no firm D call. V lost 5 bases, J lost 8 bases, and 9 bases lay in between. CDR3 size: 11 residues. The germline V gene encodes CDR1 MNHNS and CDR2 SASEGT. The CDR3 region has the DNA TGTGCCAGCAGTCACCGGGTAGGCTACACCTTC. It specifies CASSHRVGYTF.

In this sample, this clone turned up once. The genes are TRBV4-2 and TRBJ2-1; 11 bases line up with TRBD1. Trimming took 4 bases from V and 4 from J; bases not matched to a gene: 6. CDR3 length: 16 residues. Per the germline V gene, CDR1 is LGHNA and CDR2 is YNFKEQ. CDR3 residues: CASSLAGTGGYNEQFF. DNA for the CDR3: TGTGCCAGCAGCCTCGCCGGGACAGGGGGATACAATGAGCAGTTCTTC.

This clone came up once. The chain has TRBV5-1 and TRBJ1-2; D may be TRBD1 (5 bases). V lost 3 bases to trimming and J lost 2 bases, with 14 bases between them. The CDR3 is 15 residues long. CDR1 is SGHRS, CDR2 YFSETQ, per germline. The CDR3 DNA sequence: TGCGCCAGCAGCTACGAAACGACAGAAAACTATGGCTACACCTTC. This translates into CASSYETTENYGYTF. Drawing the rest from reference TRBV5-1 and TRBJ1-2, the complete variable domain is KAGVTQTPRYLIKTRGQQVTLSCSPISGHRSVSWYQQTPGQGLQFLFEYFSETQRNKGNFPGRFSGRQFSNSRSEMNVSTLELGDSALYLCASSYETTENYGYTFGSGTRLTVV.

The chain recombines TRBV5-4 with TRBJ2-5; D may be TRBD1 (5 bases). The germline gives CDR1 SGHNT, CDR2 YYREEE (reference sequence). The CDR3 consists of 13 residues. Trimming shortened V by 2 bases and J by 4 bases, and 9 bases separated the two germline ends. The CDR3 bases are TGTGCCAGCAGCTTCGGTCAGGGAGAGACCCAGTACTTC. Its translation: CASSFGQGETQYF. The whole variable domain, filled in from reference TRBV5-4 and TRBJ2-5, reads ETGVTQSPTHLIKTRGQQVTLRCSSQSGHNTVSWYQQALGQGPQFIFQYYREEENGRGNFPPRFSGLQFPNYSSELNVNALELDDSALYLCASSFGQGETQYFGPGTRLLVL.

The CDR3 DNA reads as TGTGCCAGCACTCCTTGGGGCGCGAAAAACACTGAAGCTTTCTTT. Protein: CASTPWGAKNTEAFF. This chain joins TRBV9 and TRBJ1-1, with D maybe TRBD1 (5 bases). V gave up 6 bases and J gave up 2 bases, with 17 bases separating them. There are 15 residues in the CDR3. Germline assignment: CDR1 SGDLS and CDR2 YYNGEE. Filled out from reference TRBV9 and TRBJ1-1, the complete variable domain reads DSGVTQTPKHLITATGQRVTLRCSPRSGDLSVYWYQQSLDQGLQFLIQYYNGEERAKGNILERFSAQQFPDLHSELNLSSLELGDSALYFCASTPWGAKNTEAFFGQGTRLTVV.

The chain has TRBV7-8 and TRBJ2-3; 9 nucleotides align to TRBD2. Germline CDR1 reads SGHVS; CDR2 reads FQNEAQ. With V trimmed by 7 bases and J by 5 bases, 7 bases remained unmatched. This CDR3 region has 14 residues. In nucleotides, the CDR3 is TGTGCCAGCACCCGCGGGGGGGGCGTAGATACGCAGTATTTT. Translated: CASTRGGGVDTQYF.

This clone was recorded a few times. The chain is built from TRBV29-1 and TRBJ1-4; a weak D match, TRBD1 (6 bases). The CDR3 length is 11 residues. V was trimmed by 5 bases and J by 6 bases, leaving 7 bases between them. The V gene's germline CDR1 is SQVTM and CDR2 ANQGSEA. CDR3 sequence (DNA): TGCAGCGTTCACAGGGATGAAAAACTGTTTTTT. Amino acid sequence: CSVHRDEKLFF.

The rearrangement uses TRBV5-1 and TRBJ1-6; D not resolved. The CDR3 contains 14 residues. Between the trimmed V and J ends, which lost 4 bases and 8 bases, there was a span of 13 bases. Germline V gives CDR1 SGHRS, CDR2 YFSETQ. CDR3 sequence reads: CASSLRFGDSPLHF. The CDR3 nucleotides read TGCGCCAGCAGCCTCCGGTTCGGGGATTCACCCCTCCACTTT.

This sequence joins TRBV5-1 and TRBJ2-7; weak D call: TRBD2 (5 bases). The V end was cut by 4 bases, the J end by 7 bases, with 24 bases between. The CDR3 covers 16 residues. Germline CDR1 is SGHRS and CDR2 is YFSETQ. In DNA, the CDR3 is TGCGCCAGCAGCCCCCAACCAGGAGGAGCGACGAAAGAGCAGTACTTC. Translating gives CASSPQPGGATKEQYF.

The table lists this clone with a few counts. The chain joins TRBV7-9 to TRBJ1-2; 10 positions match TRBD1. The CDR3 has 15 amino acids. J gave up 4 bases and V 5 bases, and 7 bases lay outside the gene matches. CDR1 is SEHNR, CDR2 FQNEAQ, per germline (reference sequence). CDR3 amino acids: CASSLDRGQAYGYTF. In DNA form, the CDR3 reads TGTGCCAGCAGCCTTGACAGGGGGCAGGCCTATGGCTACACCTTC. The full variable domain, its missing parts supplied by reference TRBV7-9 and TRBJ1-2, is DTGVSQNPRHKITKRGQNVTFRCDPISEHNRLYWYRQTLGQGPEFLTYFQNEAQLEKSRLLSDRFSAERPKGSFSTLEIQRTEQGDSAMYLCASSLDRGQAYGYTFGSGTRLTVV.

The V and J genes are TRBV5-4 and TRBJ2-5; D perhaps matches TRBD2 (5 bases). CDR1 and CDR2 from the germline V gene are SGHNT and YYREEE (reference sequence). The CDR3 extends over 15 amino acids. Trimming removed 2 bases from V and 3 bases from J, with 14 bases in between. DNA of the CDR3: TGTGCCAGCAGCTTTACCTCTGGAGGAGAAGAGACCCAGTACTTC. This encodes CASSFTSGGEETQYF.

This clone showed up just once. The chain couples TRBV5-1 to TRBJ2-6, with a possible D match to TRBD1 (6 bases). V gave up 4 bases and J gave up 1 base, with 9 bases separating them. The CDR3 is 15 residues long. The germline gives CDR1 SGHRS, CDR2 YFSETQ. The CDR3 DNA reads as TGCGCCAGCAGCGCCGGACAGTCTGGGGCCAACGTCCTGACTTTC. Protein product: CASSAGQSGANVLTF.